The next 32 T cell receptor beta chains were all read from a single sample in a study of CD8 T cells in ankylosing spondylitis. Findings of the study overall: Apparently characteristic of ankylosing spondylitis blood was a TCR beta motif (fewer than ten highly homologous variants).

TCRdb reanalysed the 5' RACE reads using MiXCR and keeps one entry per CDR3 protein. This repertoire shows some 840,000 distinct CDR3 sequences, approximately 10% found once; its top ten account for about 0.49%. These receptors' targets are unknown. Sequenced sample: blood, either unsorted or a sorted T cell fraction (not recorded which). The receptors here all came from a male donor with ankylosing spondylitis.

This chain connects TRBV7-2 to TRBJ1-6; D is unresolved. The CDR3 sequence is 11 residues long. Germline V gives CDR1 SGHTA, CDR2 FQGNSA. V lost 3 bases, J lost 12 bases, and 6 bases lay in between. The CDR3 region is CASSFGLPLHF. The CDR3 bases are TGTGCCAGCAGCTTCGGTTTACCCCTCCACTTT.

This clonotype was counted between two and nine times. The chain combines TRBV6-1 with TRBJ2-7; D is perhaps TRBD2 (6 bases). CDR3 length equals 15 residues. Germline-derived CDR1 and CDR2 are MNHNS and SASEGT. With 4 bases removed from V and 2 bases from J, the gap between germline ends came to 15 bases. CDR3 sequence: CASSARSRGTYEQYF. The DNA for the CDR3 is TGTGCCAGCAGTGCCCGATCTCGGGGGACCTACGAGCAGTACTTC.

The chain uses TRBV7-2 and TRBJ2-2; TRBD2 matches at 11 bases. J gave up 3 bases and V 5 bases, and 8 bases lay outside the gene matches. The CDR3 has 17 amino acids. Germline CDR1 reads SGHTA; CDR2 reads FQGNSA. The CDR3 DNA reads TGTGCCAGCAGCGGCTTGGGACTAGCGGATTACACCGGGGAGCTGTTTTTT. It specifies CASSGLGLADYTGELFF.

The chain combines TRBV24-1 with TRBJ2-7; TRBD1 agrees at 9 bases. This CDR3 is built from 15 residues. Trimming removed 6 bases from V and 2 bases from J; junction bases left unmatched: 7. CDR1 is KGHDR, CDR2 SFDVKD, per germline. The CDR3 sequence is CATSPTGQGTYEQYF. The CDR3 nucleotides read TGTGCCACCAGTCCTACTGGACAGGGGACCTACGAGCAGTACTTC.

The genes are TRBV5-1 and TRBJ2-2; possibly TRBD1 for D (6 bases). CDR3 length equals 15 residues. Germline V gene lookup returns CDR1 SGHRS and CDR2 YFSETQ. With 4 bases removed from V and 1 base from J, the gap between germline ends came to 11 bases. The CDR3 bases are TGCGCCAGCAGCCAAAGACAGGAGAACACCGGGGAGCTGTTTTTT. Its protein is CASSQRQENTGELFF.

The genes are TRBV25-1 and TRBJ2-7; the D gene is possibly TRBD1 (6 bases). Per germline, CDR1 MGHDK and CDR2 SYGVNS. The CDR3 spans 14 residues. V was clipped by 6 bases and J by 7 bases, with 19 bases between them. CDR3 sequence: CASSLQGTGGEQYF. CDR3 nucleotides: TGTGCCAGCAGCCTACAGGGTACTGGCGGGGAGCAGTACTTC.

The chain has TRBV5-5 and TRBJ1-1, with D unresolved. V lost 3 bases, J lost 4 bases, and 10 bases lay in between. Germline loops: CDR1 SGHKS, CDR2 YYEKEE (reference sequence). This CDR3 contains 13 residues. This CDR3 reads CASSSGPSTEAFF. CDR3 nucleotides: TGTGCCAGCAGCTCCGGGCCGAGCACTGAAGCTTTCTTT.

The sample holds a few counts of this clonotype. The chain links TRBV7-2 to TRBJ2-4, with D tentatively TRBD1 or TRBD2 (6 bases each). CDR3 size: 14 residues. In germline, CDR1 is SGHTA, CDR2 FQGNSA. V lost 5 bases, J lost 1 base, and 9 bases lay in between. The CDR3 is CASSTGRAKNIQYF. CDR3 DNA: TGTGCCAGCAGCACAGGGAGGGCCAAAAACATTCAGTACTTC.

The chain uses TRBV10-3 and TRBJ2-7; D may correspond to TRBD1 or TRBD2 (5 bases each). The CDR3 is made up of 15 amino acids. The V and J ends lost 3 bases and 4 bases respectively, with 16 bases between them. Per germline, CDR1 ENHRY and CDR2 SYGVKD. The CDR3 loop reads CAISDPGPQLYEQYF. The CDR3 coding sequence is TGTGCCATCAGTGATCCGGGACCGCAACTTTACGAGCAGTACTTC.

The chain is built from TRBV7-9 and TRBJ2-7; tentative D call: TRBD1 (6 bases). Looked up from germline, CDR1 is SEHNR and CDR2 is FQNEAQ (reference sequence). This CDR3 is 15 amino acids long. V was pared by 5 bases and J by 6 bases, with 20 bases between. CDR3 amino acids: CASSPGDPISREQYF. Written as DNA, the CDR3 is TGTGCCAGCAGCCCAGGGGATCCCATATCTCGCGAGCAGTACTTC.

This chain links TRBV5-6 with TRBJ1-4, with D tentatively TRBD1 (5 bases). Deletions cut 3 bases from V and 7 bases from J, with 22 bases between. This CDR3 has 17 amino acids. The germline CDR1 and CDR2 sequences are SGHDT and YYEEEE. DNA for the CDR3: TGTGCCAGCAGCTCGACACTGGGGCGGCAGAAAACTGAAAAACTGTTTTTT. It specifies CASSSTLGRQKTEKLFF.

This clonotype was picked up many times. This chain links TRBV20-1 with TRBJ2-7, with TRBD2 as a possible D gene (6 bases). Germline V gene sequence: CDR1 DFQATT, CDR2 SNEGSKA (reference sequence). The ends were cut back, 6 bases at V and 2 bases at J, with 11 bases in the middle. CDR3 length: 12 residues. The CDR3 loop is CSAKDYPYEQYF. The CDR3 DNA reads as TGCAGTGCGAAGGACTACCCCTACGAGCAGTACTTC.

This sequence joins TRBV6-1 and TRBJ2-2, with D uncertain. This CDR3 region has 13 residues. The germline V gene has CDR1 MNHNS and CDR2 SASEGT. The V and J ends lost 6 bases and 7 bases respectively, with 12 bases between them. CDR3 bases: TGTGCCAGCAGAAAAGGGCAAGGCGGGGAGCTGTTTTTT. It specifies CASRKGQGGELFF.

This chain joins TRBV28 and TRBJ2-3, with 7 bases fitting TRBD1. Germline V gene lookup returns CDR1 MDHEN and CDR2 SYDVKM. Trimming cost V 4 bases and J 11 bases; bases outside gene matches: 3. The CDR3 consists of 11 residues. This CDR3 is CASSSGQLQYF. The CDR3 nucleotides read TGTGCCAGCAGTTCGGGACAGTTGCAGTATTTT. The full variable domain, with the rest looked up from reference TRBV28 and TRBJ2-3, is DVKVTQSSRYLVKRTGEKVFLECVQDMDHENMFWYRQDPGLGLRLIYFSYDVKMKEKGDIPEGYSVSREKKERFSLILESASTNQTSMYLCASSSGQLQYFGPGTRLTVL.

The DNA of the CDR3 is TGCGCCAGCAGCCAAGAAGAAGGGAGGTACAATGAGCAGTTCTTC. Its protein product is CASSQEEGRYNEQFF. The V call is TRBV4-1, the J call TRBJ2-1; TRBD2 might be the D (6 bases). The CDR3 consists of 15 residues. CDR1 and CDR2 (germline): MGHRA, YSYEKL. Trimming took 0 bases from V and 4 from J, leaving 10 bases between them.

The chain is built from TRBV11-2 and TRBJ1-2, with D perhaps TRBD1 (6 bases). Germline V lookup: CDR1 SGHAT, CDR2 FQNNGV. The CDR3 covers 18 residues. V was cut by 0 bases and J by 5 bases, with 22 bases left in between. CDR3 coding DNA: TGTGCCAGCAGCTTAGAATGGGTATCCAGGGGCGCGTGGTATGGCTACACCTTC. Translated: CASSLEWVSRGAWYGYTF.

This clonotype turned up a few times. This CDR3 reads CASMRGGETEAFF. Here the CDR3 DNA reads TGTGCCAGCATGCGAGGGGGCGAGACTGAAGCTTTCTTT. V is TRBV6-6 and J is TRBJ1-1; 7 bases are a match to TRBD1. Germline V gene sequence: CDR1 MNHNY, CDR2 SVGAGI (reference sequence). The CDR3 covers 13 residues. Losses at the gene ends were 7 bases for V and 5 bases for J; bases not matched to a gene: 7.

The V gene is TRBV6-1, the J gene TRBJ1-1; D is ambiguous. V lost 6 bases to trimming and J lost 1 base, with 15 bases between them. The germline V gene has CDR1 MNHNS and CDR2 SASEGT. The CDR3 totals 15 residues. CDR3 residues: CASRLRRGGNTEAFF. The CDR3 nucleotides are TGTGCCAGCAGACTTCGACGGGGAGGGAACACTGAAGCTTTCTTT.

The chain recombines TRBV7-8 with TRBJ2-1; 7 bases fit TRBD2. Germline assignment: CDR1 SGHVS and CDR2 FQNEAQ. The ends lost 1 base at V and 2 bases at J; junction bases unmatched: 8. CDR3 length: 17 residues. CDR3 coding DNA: TGTGCCAGCAGCTTAGGGGGGGGAGCGGCCACCTACAATGAGCAGTTCTTC. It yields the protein CASSLGGGAATYNEQFF.

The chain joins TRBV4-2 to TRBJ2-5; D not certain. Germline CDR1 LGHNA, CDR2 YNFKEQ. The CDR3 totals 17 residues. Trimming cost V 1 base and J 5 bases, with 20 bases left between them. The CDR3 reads CASSQGVASRSLETQYF. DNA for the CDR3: TGTGCCAGCAGCCAAGGGGTGGCTAGTAGGAGTTTGGAGACCCAGTACTTC.

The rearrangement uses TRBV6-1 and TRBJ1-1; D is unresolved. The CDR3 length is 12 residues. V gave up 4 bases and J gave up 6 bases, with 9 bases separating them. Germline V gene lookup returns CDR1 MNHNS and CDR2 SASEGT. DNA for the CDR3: TGTGCCAGCAGTGGGTCCGGCCCTGAAGCTTTCTTT. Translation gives CASSGSGPEAFF.

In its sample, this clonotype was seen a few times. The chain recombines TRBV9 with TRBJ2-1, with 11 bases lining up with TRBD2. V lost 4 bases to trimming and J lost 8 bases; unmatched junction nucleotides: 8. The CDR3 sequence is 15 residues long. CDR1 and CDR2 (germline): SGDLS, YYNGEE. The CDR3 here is CASSPRTSGYDEQFF. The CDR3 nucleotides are TGTGCCAGCAGCCCGCGGACTAGCGGGTACGATGAGCAGTTCTTC.

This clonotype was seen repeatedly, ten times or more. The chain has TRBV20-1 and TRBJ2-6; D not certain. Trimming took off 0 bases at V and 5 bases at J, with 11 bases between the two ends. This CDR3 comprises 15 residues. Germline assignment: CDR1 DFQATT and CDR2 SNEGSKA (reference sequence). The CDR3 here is CSARDPTSWANVLTF. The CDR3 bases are TGCAGTGCTAGAGACCCGACGTCCTGGGCCAACGTCCTGACTTTC.

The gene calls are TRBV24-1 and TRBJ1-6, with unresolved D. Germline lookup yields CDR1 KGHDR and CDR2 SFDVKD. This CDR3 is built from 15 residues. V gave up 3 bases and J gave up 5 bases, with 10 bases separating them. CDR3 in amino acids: CATSDPDGNNSPLHF. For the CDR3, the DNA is TGTGCCACCAGTGATCCCGACGGAAATAATTCACCCCTCCACTTT.

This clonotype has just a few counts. CDR3 nucleotide sequence: TGCGCCAGCAGCCATTCGGGGCGCACCGGGGAGCTGTTTTTT. Translating gives CASSHSGRTGELFF. The genes are TRBV4-3 and TRBJ2-2; the D call may be TRBD1 or TRBD2 (5 bases each). Trimming stripped 3 bases from V and 4 bases from J, with 9 bases between. Germline V lookup: CDR1 LGHNA, CDR2 YSLEER. The CDR3 contains 14 residues.

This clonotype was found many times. The CDR3 bases are TGCAGCGTTGGATGGGTTCGGGGGAGTGAGCAGTTCTTC. Translated, it gives CSVGWVRGSEQFF. This chain uses TRBV29-1 with TRBJ2-1; D is possibly TRBD2 (6 bases). V was trimmed by 4 bases and J by 9 bases, leaving 16 bases between them. CDR3 length equals 13 residues. Germline V gene sequence: CDR1 SQVTM, CDR2 ANQGSEA.

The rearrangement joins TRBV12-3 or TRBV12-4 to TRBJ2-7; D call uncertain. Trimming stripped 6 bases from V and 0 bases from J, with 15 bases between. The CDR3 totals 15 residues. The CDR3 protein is CASSRFLTSSYEQYF. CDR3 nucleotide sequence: TGTGCCAGCAGCCGATTTCTAACCAGCTCCTACGAGCAGTACTTC.

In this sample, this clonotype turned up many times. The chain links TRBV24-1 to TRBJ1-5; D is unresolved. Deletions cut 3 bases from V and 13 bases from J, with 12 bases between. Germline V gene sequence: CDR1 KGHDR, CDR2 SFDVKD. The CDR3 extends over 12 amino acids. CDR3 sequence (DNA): TGTGCCACCAGTGATGGCCCCTCCCCGCAGCATTTT. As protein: CATSDGPSPQHF.

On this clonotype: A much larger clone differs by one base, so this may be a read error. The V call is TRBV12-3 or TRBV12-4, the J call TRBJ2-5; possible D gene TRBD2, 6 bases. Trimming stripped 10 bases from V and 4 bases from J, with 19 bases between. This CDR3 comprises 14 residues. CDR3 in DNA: TGTGCCACCATCCTAGACGGGGGTGGAGAGACCCAGTACTTC. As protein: CATILDGGGETQYF.

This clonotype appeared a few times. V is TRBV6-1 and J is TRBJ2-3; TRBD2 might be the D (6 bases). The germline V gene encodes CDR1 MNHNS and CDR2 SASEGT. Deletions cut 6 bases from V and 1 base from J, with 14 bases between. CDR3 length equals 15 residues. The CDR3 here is CASSLRDFRTDTQYF. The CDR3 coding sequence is TGTGCCAGCAGCCTCAGGGACTTCCGCACAGATACGCAGTATTTT.

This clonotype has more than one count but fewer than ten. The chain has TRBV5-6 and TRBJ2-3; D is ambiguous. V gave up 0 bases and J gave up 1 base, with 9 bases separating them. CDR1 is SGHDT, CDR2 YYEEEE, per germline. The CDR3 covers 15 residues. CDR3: CASSLGPPGTDTQYF. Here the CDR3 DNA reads TGTGCCAGCAGCTTGGGGCCCCCGGGCACAGATACGCAGTATTTT.

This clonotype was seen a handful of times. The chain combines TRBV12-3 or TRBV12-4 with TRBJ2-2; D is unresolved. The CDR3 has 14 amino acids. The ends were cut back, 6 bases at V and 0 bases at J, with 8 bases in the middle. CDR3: CASRKRPNTGELFF. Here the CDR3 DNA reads TGTGCCAGCAGGAAGCGACCGAACACCGGGGAGCTGTTTTTT.